One sample yielded the 2 T cell receptor beta chains listed below, sequenced in a study of radiotherapy plus CTLA-4 blockade in lung cancer. Profiled with immunoSEQ multiplex PCR; TCRdb holds only in-frame clones, not every one. The sample contains 130,000 or so clones, over 80% of which appear only once. The material sequenced was peripheral blood, taken from a patient treated with radiotherapy plus ipilimumab. These receptors came from a human donor with non-small cell lung cancer that progressed on radiotherapy plus ipilimumab.

V gene TRBV9 combines with J gene TRBJ2-1, with D perhaps matching TRBD1 (5 bases). Germline lookup yields CDR1 SGDLS and CDR2 YYNGEE. CDR3 length equals 15 residues. With 2 bases removed from V and 0 bases from J, the gap between germline ends came to 9 bases. CDR3 nucleotides: TGTGCCAGCAGCGTGAGGCAGGGCTCCTACAATGAGCAGTTCTTC. Encoded protein: CASSVRQGSYNEQFF. The full variable domain, in which reference TRBV9 and TRBJ2-1 provide the parts outside the CDR3, is DSGVTQTPKHLITATGQRVTLRCSPRSGDLSVYWYQQSLDQGLQFLIQYYNGEERAKGNILERFSAQQFPDLHSELNLSSLELGDSALYFCASSVRQGSYNEQFFGPGTRLTVL.

The genes are TRBV2 and TRBJ2-5; TRBD2 matches at 9 bases. The trim removed 1 base at V and 9 bases at J, leaving 3 bases unmatched. Germline V lookup: CDR1 SNHLY, CDR2 FYNNEI. This CDR3 is built from 13 residues. The CDR3 sequence is CASSEGAGGSQYF. The CDR3 DNA reads as TGTGCCAGCAGTGAAGGAGCGGGAGGATCCCAGTACTTC.